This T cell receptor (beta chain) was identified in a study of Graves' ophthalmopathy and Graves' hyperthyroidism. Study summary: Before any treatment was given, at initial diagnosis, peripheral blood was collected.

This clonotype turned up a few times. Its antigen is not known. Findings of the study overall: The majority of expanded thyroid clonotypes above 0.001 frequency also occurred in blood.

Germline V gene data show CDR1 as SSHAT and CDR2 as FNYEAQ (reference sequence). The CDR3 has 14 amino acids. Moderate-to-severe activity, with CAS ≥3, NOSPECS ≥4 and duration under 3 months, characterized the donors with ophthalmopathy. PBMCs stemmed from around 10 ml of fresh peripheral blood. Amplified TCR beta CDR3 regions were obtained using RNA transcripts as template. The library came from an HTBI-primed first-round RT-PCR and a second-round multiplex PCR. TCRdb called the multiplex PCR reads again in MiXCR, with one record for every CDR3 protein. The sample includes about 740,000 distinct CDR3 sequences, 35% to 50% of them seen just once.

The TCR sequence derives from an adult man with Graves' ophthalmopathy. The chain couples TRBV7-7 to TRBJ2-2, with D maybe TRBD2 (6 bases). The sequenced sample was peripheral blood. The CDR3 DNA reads TGTGCTACAGGTTGGCGGGAACACACCGGGGAGCTGTTTTTT. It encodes CATGWREHTGELFF.